These 31 T cell receptor beta chains were all obtained from the same sample, sequenced in a study of control samples from healthy donors and cancer patients. The method was immunoSEQ multiplex PCR; TCRdb's version includes in-frame clones alone and lacks a portion of them. The sample holds 170,000 or so clones, about nine tenths seen once. Material: blood. These receptors came from a middle-aged woman in good health.

V gene TRBV6-4 combines with J gene TRBJ2-2, with D maybe TRBD2 (6 bases). V gave up 4 bases and J gave up 1 base, with 7 bases separating them. The germline V gene encodes CDR1 MRHNA and CDR2 SNTAGT. The CDR3 has 14 amino acids. The CDR3 loop reads CASSAGLNTGELFF. CDR3 nucleotide sequence: TGTGCCAGCAGTGCGGGACTGAACACCGGGGAGCTGTTTTTT.

This sequence joins TRBV2 and TRBJ2-1; 7 bases are shared with TRBD1. The ends lost 7 bases at V and 10 bases at J; junction bases unmatched: 4. Germline loops: CDR1 SNHLY, CDR2 FYNNEI. The CDR3 contains 11 residues. The CDR3 sequence: CASKGAGEQFF. DNA of the CDR3: TGTGCCAGCAAGGGGGCCGGGGAGCAGTTCTTC. Full variable domain (missing parts from reference TRBV2 and TRBJ2-1): EPEVTQTPSHQVTQMGQEVILRCVPISNHLYFYWYRQILGQKVEFLVSFYNNEISEKSEIFDDQFSVERPDGSNFTLKIRSTKLEDSAMYFCASKGAGEQFFGPGTRLTVL.

J is TRBJ2-5 and V is TRBV15; TRBD2 matches 8 bases. In germline, CDR1 is LNHNV, CDR2 YYDKDF (reference sequence). V lost 8 bases, J lost 5 bases, and 7 bases stayed unmatched. The CDR3 consists of 13 residues. This CDR3 reads CATSGGGSETQYF. CDR3 bases: TGTGCCACCTCCGGCGGGGGGTCGGAGACCCAGTACTTC. The complete variable domain, with remaining parts taken from reference TRBV15 and TRBJ2-5, reads DAMVIQNPRYQVTQFGKPVTLSCSQTLNHNVMYWYQQKSSQAPKLLFHYYDKDFNNEADTPDNFQSRRPNTSFCFLDIRSPGLGDTAMYLCATSGGGSETQYFGPGTRLLVL.

The genes are TRBV6-1 and TRBJ2-3; 7 nucleotides line up with TRBD1. This CDR3 contains 17 residues. Germline V gene lookup returns CDR1 MNHNS and CDR2 SASEGT. V trimming: 2 bases; J trimming: 2 bases; junction bases outside the gene matches: 10. The DNA of the CDR3 is TGTGCCAGCAGTGAATATGAGGGGGCGGGTCACACAGATACGCAGTATTTT. Its protein product is CASSEYEGAGHTDTQYF.

The chain has TRBV5-1 and TRBJ2-7, with 9 bases that match TRBD2. CDR3 length equals 17 residues. The germline gives CDR1 SGHRS, CDR2 YFSETQ. The V and J ends lost 4 bases and 0 bases, in that order; junction bases with no gene match: 11. The CDR3 here is CASSGTSGRTSSYEQYF. CDR3 DNA: TGCGCCAGCAGCGGTACTAGCGGGCGAACCTCCTCCTACGAGCAGTACTTC.

The chain joins TRBV7-9 to TRBJ2-3, with TRBD2 matching 9 bases. Germline trimming cut 2 bases from V and 1 base from J; bases unmatched to any gene: 7. This CDR3 contains 17 residues. The germline gives CDR1 SEHNR, CDR2 FQNEAQ (reference sequence). The CDR3 protein is CASSLPSIAGGTDTQYF. CDR3 nucleotide sequence: TGTGCCAGCAGCTTACCATCGATAGCGGGGGGCACAGATACGCAGTATTTT.

The chain employs TRBV10-3 and TRBJ2-7; 7 positions match TRBD2. The CDR3 is made up of 13 amino acids. Germline loops: CDR1 ENHRY, CDR2 SYGVKD. J was trimmed by 6 bases and V by 11 bases; bases with no gene match: 13. The CDR3 sequence is CAVGRMETGEQYF. The CDR3 DNA sequence: TGTGCCGTCGGGAGGATGGAGACTGGCGAGCAGTACTTC.

This chain uses TRBV6-5 with TRBJ2-5; TRBD1 matches at 8 bases. CDR3 length: 15 residues. Germline-derived CDR1 and CDR2 are MNHEY and SVGAGI. V lost 2 bases to trimming and J lost 7 bases; unmatched junction nucleotides: 9. CDR3 nucleotides: TGTGCCAGCAGTTACCCACCTTCCGGGACAGGGACCCAGTACTTC. Translated: CASSYPPSGTGTQYF.

CDR3 sequence reads: CASSYEYRGYGYTF. The CDR3 nucleotides read TGTGCCAGCAGTTACGAGTACAGGGGATATGGCTACACCTTC. The chain carries TRBV6-2 or TRBV6-3 and TRBJ1-2; TRBD1 matches 7 bases. Germline-derived CDR1 and CDR2 are MNHEY and SVGEGT. This CDR3 has 14 residues. The V segment lost 2 bases and the J segment 5 bases; nucleotides outside the gene matches: 5.

The chain uses TRBV6-7 and TRBJ2-4, with TRBD1 as a possible D gene (6 bases). TRBV6-7 is recorded as an ORF, its role being uncertain. This CDR3 is built from 14 residues. V dropped 5 bases and J dropped 6 bases, with 14 bases sitting between them. CDR3 sequence reads: CASSPADRPNIQYF. The CDR3 DNA sequence: TGTGCCAGCAGTCCAGCCGACAGGCCAAACATTCAGTACTTC.

V and J are TRBV6-5 and TRBJ1-1; D call uncertain. V was cut by 2 bases and J by 12 bases, with 10 bases left in between. From germline, CDR1 is MNHEY and CDR2 SVGAGI. This CDR3 has 11 residues. CDR3: CASSYRSVTFF. DNA of the CDR3: TGTGCCAGCAGTTACCGATCTGTGACTTTCTTT.

The chain carries TRBV23-1 and TRBJ1-2; TRBD1 is a possible D gene (5 bases). TRBV23-1 is filed as an ORF, its function uncertain. The CDR3 sequence is 13 residues long. V lost 2 bases and J 3 bases, leaving 7 bases between the germline ends. CDR3 protein: CASSQRQYYGYTF. DNA of the CDR3: TGCGCCAGCAGTCAAAGACAGTACTATGGCTACACCTTC.

This clone has only a few counts. J is TRBJ2-7 and V is TRBV1; no check of the table's D call, TRBD1, against the DNA was made. TRBV1 constitutes a pseudogene. The CDR3 runs to 13 residues. CDR3 bases: TGCACCGGGGGCGGGCTTCCACCATACGAGCAGTACTTC. Translating gives CTGGGLPPYEQYF.

The V call is TRBV14, the J call TRBJ1-1, with D maybe TRBD1 (5 bases). Per the germline V gene, CDR1 is SGHDN and CDR2 is FVKESK. CDR3 length: 16 amino acids. The V and J ends lost 0 bases and 5 bases respectively, with 16 bases between them. CDR3: CASSQDRGRVWTEAFF. Written as DNA, the CDR3 is TGTGCCAGCAGCCAAGATAGGGGCAGGGTCTGGACTGAAGCTTTCTTT.

The genes are TRBV12-1 and TRBJ1-1; the D segment call TRBD1 is taken from the table without a DNA check. TRBV12-1 is designated a pseudogene. This CDR3 spans 15 amino acids. This chain's CDR3 is CASSADRALNTEAFF. Here the CDR3 DNA reads TGTGCCAGCAGCGCGGACAGGGCCCTGAACACTGAAGCTTTCTTT.

The chain links TRBV6-9 to TRBJ1-6; TRBD1 matches 7 bases. Germline CDR1 is MNHGY and CDR2 is SVAAGI. The CDR3 length is 14 residues. With 4 bases clipped from V and 9 bases from J, the junction kept 6 bases outside the gene matches. Here the CDR3 DNA reads TGTGCCAGCAGTTCGACAGGGTCCACTTCACCCCTCCACTTT. It yields the protein CASSSTGSTSPLHF.

This clone was found once. V usage is TRBV12-3 or TRBV12-4 and J usage is TRBJ1-1; possibly TRBD1 for D (5 bases). Trimming stripped 6 bases from V and 4 bases from J, with 12 bases between. CDR3 length: 13 amino acids. In DNA, the CDR3 is TGTGCCAGCAGACCCACTGGGGGCACTGAAGCTTTCTTT. Translated: CASRPTGGTEAFF.

V usage is TRBV10-1 and J usage is TRBJ2-3; no clear D. This CDR3 contains 12 residues. Germline loops: CDR1 WNHNN, CDR2 SYGVQD (reference sequence). Trimming removed 0 bases from V and 6 bases from J, with 4 bases in between. The CDR3 sequence: CASSESTDTQYF. The CDR3 DNA sequence: TGCGCCAGCAGTGAGTCGACGGATACGCAGTATTTT.

J is TRBJ1-3 and V is TRBV7-7; D not resolved. This CDR3 comprises 13 residues. The V gene lost 2 bases and the J gene lost 4 bases, with 6 bases spanning the gap. Germline lookup yields CDR1 SSHAT and CDR2 FNYEAQ (reference sequence). CDR3 DNA: TGTGCCAGCAGCTTAACCCCGGGAAACACCATATATTTT. Its protein is CASSLTPGNTIYF.

The CDR3 bases are TGTGCCAGCAGCCCCGGGGCCAATTCACCCCTCCACTTT. It translates to CASSPGANSPLHF. V usage is TRBV7-9 and J usage is TRBJ1-6; TRBD1 is a possible D gene (5 bases). The V gene's germline CDR1 is SEHNR and CDR2 FQNEAQ (reference sequence). This CDR3 has 13 residues. The V end lost 5 bases, the J end lost 7 bases, and 9 bases lay between the germline ends.

This rearrangement joins TRBV10-1 to TRBJ2-3; D gene uncertain. The V gene's germline CDR1 is WNHNN and CDR2 SYGVQD (reference sequence). The CDR3 consists of 14 residues. Trimming took 4 bases from V and 2 from J, leaving 10 bases between them. The CDR3 here is CASSGWDTTDTQYF. In DNA, the CDR3 is TGCGCCAGCAGTGGATGGGATACCACAGATACGCAGTATTTT.

The rearrangement links TRBV27 to TRBJ2-2, with 12 nucleotides matching TRBD2. The V gene end was trimmed by 2 bases and the J gene end by 7 bases; junction bases not matched to a gene: 5. The CDR3 contains 16 residues. CDR1 MNHEY and CDR2 SMNVEV come from the germline V gene (reference sequence). This CDR3 is CASSLLAGGPDGELFF. In DNA form, the CDR3 reads TGTGCCAGCAGTTTACTAGCGGGGGGGCCTGACGGGGAGCTGTTTTTT.

DNA of the CDR3: TGTGCCAGCAGTGATCTAGCGGGGGTCCCCTACGAGCAGTACTTC. This sequence encodes CASSDLAGVPYEQYF. The chain employs TRBV6-1 and TRBJ2-7; 10 nucleotides agree with TRBD2. Trimming at V came to 3 bases and at J to 2 bases, leaving 4 bases not matched to a gene. The CDR3 has 15 amino acids. Germline CDR1 is MNHNS and CDR2 is SASEGT.

This clone was detected only once. The chain uses TRBV11-2 and TRBJ2-7; tentative D call: TRBD1 (6 bases). The CDR3 contains 16 residues. Looked up from germline, CDR1 is SGHAT and CDR2 is FQNNGV. The V end lost 3 bases, the J end lost 2 bases, and 17 bases lay between the germline ends. The CDR3 here is CASSFPGRTVTYEQYF. The CDR3 nucleotides read TGTGCCAGCAGCTTTCCGGGACGGACAGTGACCTACGAGCAGTACTTC.

The genes are TRBV19 and TRBJ1-5; D is uncertain. This CDR3 region has 14 residues. Germline assignment: CDR1 LNHDA and CDR2 SQIVND (reference sequence). V shed 1 base and J shed 7 bases, with 11 bases lying between them. This CDR3 is CASSIGGDRQPQHF. The CDR3 DNA reads TGTGCCAGTAGTATAGGTGGGGATCGACAGCCCCAGCATTTT.

This chain joins TRBV15 and TRBJ1-1; D call uncertain. CDR1 is LNHNV and CDR2 is YYDKDF in the germline V gene (reference sequence). The germline V and J ends were trimmed by 0 bases and 1 base, with 6 bases remaining between them. The CDR3 runs to 14 residues. The CDR3, as DNA: TGTGCCACCAGCAGAGATAAGCGGAACACTGAAGCTTTCTTT. Its translation is CATSRDKRNTEAFF.

The V and J genes are TRBV10-2 and TRBJ2-3, with D unresolved. V gave up 0 bases and J gave up 2 bases, with 6 bases separating them. CDR1 is WSHSY and CDR2 is SAAADI in the germline V gene. The CDR3 has 14 residues. The CDR3 sequence: CASSESTITDTQYF. CDR3 nucleotide sequence: TGCGCCAGCAGTGAGTCGACAATCACAGATACGCAGTATTTT.

DNA of the CDR3: TGCGCCAGCAGCAAGCAACAGTATAGCAATCAGCCCCAGCATTTT. Residues: CASSKQQYSNQPQHF. The chain links TRBV4-1 to TRBJ1-5; no clear D. The V and J ends lost 5 bases and 0 bases respectively, with 11 bases between them. The CDR3 totals 15 residues. Germline V lookup: CDR1 MGHRA, CDR2 YSYEKL.

The CDR3 region is CASSEPIRQGGATDTQYF. In DNA form, the CDR3 reads TGTGCCAGCAGTGAACCCATCCGCCAGGGTGGTGCCACAGATACGCAGTATTTT. The chain links TRBV6-1 to TRBJ2-3, with D perhaps TRBD1 (5 bases). Germline V lookup: CDR1 MNHNS, CDR2 SASEGT. The V end was cut by 2 bases, the J end by 2 bases, with 20 bases between. There are 18 residues in the CDR3.

This sequence joins TRBV10-2 and TRBJ2-2; D is possibly TRBD1 or TRBD2 (5 bases each). The germline V gene has CDR1 WSHSY and CDR2 SAAADI. CDR3 length: 15 residues. V lost 6 bases and J 0 bases, leaving 11 bases between the germline ends. CDR3 bases: TGCGCCAGCAGCCTACTGGGGGCGAACACCGGGGAGCTGTTTTTT. Protein: CASSLLGANTGELFF.

This chain joins TRBV5-1 and TRBJ2-1; D remains unclear. The V gene's germline CDR1 is SGHRS and CDR2 YFSETQ. The CDR3 covers 12 residues. Trimming stripped 3 bases from V and 9 bases from J, with 10 bases between. CDR3 sequence reads: CASSSTVSEQFF. DNA of the CDR3: TGCGCCAGCAGCTCTACCGTCAGTGAGCAGTTCTTC.